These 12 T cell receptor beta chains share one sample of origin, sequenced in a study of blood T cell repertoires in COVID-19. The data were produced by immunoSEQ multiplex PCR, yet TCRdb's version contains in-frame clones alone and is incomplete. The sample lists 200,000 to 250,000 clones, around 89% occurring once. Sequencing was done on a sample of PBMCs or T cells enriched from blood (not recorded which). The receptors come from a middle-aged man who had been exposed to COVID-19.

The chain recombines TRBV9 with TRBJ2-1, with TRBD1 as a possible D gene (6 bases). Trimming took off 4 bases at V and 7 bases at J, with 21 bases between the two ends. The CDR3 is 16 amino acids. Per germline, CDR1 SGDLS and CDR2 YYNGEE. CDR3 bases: TGTGCCAGCAGCTCCCGTCTCGGAGAGGGGGATAATGAGCAGTTCTTC. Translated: CASSSRLGEGDNEQFF.

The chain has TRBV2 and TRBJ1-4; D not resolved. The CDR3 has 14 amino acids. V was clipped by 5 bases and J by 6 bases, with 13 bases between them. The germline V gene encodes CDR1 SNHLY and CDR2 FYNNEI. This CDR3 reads CASSLDAGDEKLFF. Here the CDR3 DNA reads TGTGCCAGCAGTCTAGACGCGGGCGATGAAAAACTGTTTTTT.

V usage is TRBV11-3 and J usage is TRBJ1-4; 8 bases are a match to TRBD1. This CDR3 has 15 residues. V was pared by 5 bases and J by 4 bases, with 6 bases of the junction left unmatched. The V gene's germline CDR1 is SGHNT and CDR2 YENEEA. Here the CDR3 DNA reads TGTGCCAGCAGCCAGCCGACAGGGGTTAATGAAAAACTGTTTTTT. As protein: CASSQPTGVNEKLFF. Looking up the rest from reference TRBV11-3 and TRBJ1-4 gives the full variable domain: EAGVVQSPRYKIIEKKQPVAFWCNPISGHNTLYWYLQNLGQGPELLIRYENEEAVDDSQLPKDRFSAERLKGVDSTLKIQPAELGDSAVYLCASSQPTGVNEKLFFGSGTQLSVL.

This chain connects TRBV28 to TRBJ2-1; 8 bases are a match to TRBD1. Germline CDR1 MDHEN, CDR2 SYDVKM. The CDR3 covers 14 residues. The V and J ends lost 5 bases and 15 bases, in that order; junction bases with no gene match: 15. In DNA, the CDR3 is TGTGCCAGCAGTATAAATCCGGGACAGGATAAGGGGTTCTTC. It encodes CASSINPGQDKGFF.

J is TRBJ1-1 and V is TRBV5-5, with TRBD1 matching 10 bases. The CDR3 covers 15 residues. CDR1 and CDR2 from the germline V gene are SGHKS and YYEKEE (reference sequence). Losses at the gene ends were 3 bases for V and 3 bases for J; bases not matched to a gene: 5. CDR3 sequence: CASSSLTGGHTEAFF. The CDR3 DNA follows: TGTGCCAGCAGCTCACTGACAGGGGGCCACACTGAAGCTTTCTTT.

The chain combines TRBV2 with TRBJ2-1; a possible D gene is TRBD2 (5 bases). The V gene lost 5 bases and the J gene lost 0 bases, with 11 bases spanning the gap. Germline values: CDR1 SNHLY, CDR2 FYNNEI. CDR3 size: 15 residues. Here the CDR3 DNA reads TGTGCCAGCAGTCTTATGGGGAGCTCCTACAATGAGCAGTTCTTC. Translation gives CASSLMGSSYNEQFF.

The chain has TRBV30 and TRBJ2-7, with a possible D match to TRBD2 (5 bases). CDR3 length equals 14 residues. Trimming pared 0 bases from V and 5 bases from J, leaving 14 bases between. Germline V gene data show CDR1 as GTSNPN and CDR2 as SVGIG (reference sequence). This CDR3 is CAWSVLSQRHEQYF. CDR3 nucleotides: TGTGCCTGGAGTGTACTAAGCCAGCGGCACGAGCAGTACTTC.

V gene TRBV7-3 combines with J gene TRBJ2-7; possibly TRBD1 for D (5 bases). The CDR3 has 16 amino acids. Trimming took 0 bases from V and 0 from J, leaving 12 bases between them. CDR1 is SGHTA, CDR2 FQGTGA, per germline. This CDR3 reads CASSLTLGPSSYEQYV. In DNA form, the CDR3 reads TGTGCCAGCAGCTTAACGTTGGGGCCAAGCTCCTACGAGCAGTACGTC.

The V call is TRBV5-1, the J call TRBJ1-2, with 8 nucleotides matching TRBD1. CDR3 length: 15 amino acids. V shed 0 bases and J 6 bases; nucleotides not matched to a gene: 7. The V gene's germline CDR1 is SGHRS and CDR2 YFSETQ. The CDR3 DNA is TGCGCCAGCAGCTTGGCGCCAGGGGGCATGAATGGCTACACCTTC. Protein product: CASSLAPGGMNGYTF. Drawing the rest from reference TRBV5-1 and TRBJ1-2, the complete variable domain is KAGVTQTPRYLIKTRGQQVTLSCSPISGHRSVSWYQQTPGQGLQFLFEYFSETQRNKGNFPGRFSGRQFSNSRSEMNVSTLELGDSALYLCASSLAPGGMNGYTFGSGTRLTVV.

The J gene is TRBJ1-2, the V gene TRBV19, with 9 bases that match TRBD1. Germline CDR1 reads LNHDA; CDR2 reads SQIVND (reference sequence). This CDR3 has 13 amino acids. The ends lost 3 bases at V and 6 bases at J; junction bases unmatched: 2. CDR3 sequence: CASSITGGHGYTF. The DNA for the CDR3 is TGTGCCAGTAGTATCACAGGGGGCCATGGCTACACCTTC.

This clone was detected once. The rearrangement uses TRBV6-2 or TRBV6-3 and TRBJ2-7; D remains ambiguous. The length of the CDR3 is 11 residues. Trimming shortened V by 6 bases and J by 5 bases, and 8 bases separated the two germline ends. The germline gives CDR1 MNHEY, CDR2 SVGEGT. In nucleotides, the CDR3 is TGTGCCAGCAGCCGTACTCACGAGCAGTACTTC. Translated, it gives CASSRTHEQYF.

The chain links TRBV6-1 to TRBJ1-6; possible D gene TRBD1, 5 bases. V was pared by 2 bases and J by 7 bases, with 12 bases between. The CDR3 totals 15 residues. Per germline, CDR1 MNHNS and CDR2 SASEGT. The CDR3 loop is CASSEIGRANSPLHF. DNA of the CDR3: TGTGCCAGCAGTGAAATTGGCAGGGCGAATTCACCCCTCCACTTT.